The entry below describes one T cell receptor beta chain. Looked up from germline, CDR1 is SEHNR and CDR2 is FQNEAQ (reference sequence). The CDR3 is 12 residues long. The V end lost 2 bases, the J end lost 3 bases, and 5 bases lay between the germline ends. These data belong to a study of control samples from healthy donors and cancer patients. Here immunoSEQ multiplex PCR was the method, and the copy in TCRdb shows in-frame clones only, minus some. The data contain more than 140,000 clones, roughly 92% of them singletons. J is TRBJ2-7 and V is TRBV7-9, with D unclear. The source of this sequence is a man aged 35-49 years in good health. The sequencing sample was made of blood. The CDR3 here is CASSLKGYEQYF. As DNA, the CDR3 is TGTGCCAGCAGCTTAAAAGGCTACGAGCAGTACTTC.